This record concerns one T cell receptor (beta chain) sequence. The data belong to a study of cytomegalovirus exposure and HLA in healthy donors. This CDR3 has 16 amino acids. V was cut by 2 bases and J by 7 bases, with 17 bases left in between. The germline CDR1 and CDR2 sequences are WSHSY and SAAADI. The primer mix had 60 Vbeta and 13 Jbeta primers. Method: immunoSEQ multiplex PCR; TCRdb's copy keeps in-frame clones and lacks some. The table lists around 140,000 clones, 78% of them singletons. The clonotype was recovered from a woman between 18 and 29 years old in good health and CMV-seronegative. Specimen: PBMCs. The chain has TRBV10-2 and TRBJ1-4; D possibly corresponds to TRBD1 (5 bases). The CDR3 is CASSETKRGFVEKLFF. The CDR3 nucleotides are TGCGCCAGCAGTGAGACAAAAAGGGGTTTTGTTGAAAAACTGTTTTTT.